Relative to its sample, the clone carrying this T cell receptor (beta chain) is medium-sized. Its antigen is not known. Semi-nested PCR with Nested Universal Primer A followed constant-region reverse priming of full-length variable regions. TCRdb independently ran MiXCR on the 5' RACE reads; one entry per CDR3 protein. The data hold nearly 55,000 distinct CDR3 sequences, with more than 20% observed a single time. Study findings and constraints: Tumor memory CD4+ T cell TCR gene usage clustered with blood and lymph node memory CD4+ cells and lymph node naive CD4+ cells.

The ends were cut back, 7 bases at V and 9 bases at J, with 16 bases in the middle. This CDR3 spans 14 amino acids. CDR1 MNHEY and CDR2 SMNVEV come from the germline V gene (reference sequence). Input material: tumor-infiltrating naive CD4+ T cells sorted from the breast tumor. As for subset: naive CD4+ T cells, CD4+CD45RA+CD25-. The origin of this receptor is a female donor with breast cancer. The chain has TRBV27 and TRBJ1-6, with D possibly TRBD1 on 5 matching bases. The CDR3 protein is CASTLGYQGSPLHF. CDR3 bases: TGTGCCAGCACCCTGGGGTATCAGGGTTCACCCCTCCACTTT.